The 31 T cell receptor beta chains below were found in one sample sequenced in a study of graft-versus-host responses after intestinal transplantation. No antigen has been identified for these receptors. Method: immunoSEQ multiplex PCR; TCRdb's copy keeps in-frame clones and lacks some. Among around 100,000 clones listed, about 90% were seen once. The sequenced sample was unstimulated CD4+ T cells sorted from spleen or lymph node cells, obtained before intestinal transplant. The receptor set was obtained from a human donor who received an intestinal transplant.

This clone turned up a few times. The chain recombines TRBV4-1 with TRBJ2-3; maybe TRBD1 (6 bases). With 3 bases removed from V and 1 base from J, the gap between germline ends came to 8 bases. Germline values: CDR1 MGHRA, CDR2 YSYEKL. The CDR3 has 14 residues. CDR3 in amino acids: CASSHRGGTDTQYF. The CDR3 region has the DNA TGCGCCAGCAGCCACAGGGGCGGCACAGATACGCAGTATTTT.

The chain employs TRBV7-9 and TRBJ1-5, with D perhaps TRBD1 (6 bases). Trimming took 1 base from V and 4 from J, leaving 8 bases between them. The CDR3 covers 14 residues. Germline V gene lookup returns CDR1 SEHNR and CDR2 FQNEAQ (reference sequence). CDR3: CASSLGDRNQPQHF. The DNA for the CDR3 is TGTGCCAGCAGCTTAGGAGACAGGAATCAGCCCCAGCATTTT.

V gene TRBV7-9 combines with J gene TRBJ1-4; D call uncertain. Trimming pared 2 bases from V and 7 bases from J, leaving 2 bases between. The CDR3 loop spans 11 amino acids. Germline V gene lookup returns CDR1 SEHNR and CDR2 FQNEAQ (reference sequence). CDR3 in amino acids: CASSLSEKLFF. The DNA for the CDR3 is TGTGCCAGCAGCTTAAGTGAAAAACTGTTTTTT.

The chain uses TRBV6-5 and TRBJ2-1; no clear D gene. The germline gives CDR1 MNHEY, CDR2 SVGAGI. The CDR3 is 13 amino acids. Trimming removed 10 bases at V and 5 bases at J, with 15 bases between. CDR3 sequence: CATRVRRDNEQFF. The DNA for the CDR3 is TGTGCCACACGGGTCAGGAGAGACAATGAGCAGTTCTTC.

This sequence joins TRBV4-1 and TRBJ2-1; 7 bases match TRBD1. In germline, CDR1 is MGHRA, CDR2 YSYEKL. Trimming cost V 3 bases and J 6 bases; bases outside gene matches: 14. The CDR3 runs 17 residues. This CDR3 is CASSHRNRGTVLNEQFF. CDR3 in DNA: TGCGCCAGCAGCCATCGAAACAGGGGAACGGTTCTCAATGAGCAGTTCTTC.

This chain joins TRBV5-4 and TRBJ2-5; perhaps TRBD1 as D (5 bases). Per the germline V gene, CDR1 is SGHNT and CDR2 is YYREEE (reference sequence). Trimming shortened V by 2 bases and J by 5 bases, and 10 bases separated the two germline ends. This CDR3 has 13 amino acids. The CDR3 region is CASSLRQRETQYF. CDR3 nucleotide sequence: TGTGCCAGCAGCTTAAGACAGAGGGAGACCCAGTACTTC.

As regards this clone: This CDR3 is also generated by other DNA sequences in the sample. CDR3 nucleotides: TGTGCCAGCAGTTCCGGCTATGGCTACACCTTC. Amino acids: CASSSGYGYTF. The V gene is TRBV6-5, the J gene TRBJ1-2; D is uncertain. Germline loops: CDR1 MNHEY, CDR2 SVGAGI. The ends were cut back, 4 bases at V and 4 bases at J, with 4 bases in the middle. There are 11 residues in the CDR3.

The chain is built from TRBV11-2 and TRBJ2-3; no clear D gene. This CDR3 spans 14 amino acids. Per germline, CDR1 SGHAT and CDR2 FQNNGV. Trimming removed 5 bases at V and 0 bases at J, with 9 bases between. The CDR3 loop is CASSPSPSTDTQYF. As DNA, the CDR3 is TGTGCCAGCAGCCCCTCACCTAGCACAGATACGCAGTATTTT.

The genes are TRBV23-1 and TRBJ1-4; no definite D call. TRBV23-1 is sorted into the ORF group, with uncertain function. The CDR3 consists of 9 residues. The V gene lost 7 bases and the J gene lost 6 bases, with 0 bases spanning the gap. The CDR3 here is CASNEKLFF. The CDR3, as DNA: TGCGCCAGCAATGAAAAACTGTTTTTT.

The chain joins TRBV27 to TRBJ2-1, with TRBD1 matching over 7 bases. V lost 6 bases, J lost 0 bases, and 11 bases stayed unmatched. The CDR3 loop spans 17 amino acids. Germline V gene data show CDR1 as MNHEY and CDR2 as SMNVEV (reference sequence). The CDR3 bases are TGTGCCAGCAGGCAGTGGGGGACAGCATTCTCCTACAATGAGCAGTTCTTC. Amino acids: CASRQWGTAFSYNEQFF.

The CDR3 sequence: CASRETGATDTQYF. For the CDR3, the DNA is TGTGCCAGCAGAGAGACAGGGGCTACAGATACGCAGTATTTT. V gene TRBV28 combines with J gene TRBJ2-3; 8 positions agree with TRBD1. Germline loops: CDR1 MDHEN, CDR2 SYDVKM. The junction had 5 bases not matched to a gene; V was cut back by 6 bases and J by 3 bases. This CDR3 contains 14 residues. The whole variable domain, filled in from reference TRBV28 and TRBJ2-3, reads DVKVTQSSRYLVKRTGEKVFLECVQDMDHENMFWYRQDPGLGLRLIYFSYDVKMKEKGDIPEGYSVSREKKERFSLILESASTNQTSMYLCASRETGATDTQYFGPGTRLTVL.

As to this clone: This specimen includes other DNA sequences encoding the same CDR3. J is TRBJ2-1 and V is TRBV5-1; weak D call: TRBD2 (6 bases). The germline V gene encodes CDR1 SGHRS and CDR2 YFSETQ. This CDR3 has 16 residues. The V end lost 0 bases, the J end lost 0 bases, and 10 bases lay between the germline ends. This chain's CDR3 is CASSLVAGSSYNEQFF. In DNA form, the CDR3 reads TGCGCCAGCAGCTTGGTTGCGGGGAGCTCCTACAATGAGCAGTTCTTC. Full variable domain (rest looked up from reference TRBV5-1 and TRBJ2-1): KAGVTQTPRYLIKTRGQQVTLSCSPISGHRSVSWYQQTPGQGLQFLFEYFSETQRNKGNFPGRFSGRQFSNSRSEMNVSTLELGDSALYLCASSLVAGSSYNEQFFGPGTRLTVL.

The rearrangement links TRBV2 to TRBJ2-5; D unclear. V lost 5 bases to trimming and J lost 4 bases, with 5 bases between them. The CDR3 has 11 residues. CDR1 SNHLY and CDR2 FYNNEI come from the germline V gene. CDR3 nucleotides: TGTGCCAGCAGTACACCAGAGACCCAGTACTTC. Its translation: CASSTPETQYF.

V gene TRBV5-1 combines with J gene TRBJ2-1, with D uncertain. Trimming removed 0 bases at V and 2 bases at J, with 12 bases between. The CDR3 extends over 16 amino acids. Germline V lookup: CDR1 SGHRS, CDR2 YFSETQ. CDR3 bases: TGCGCCAGCAGCTTGGCCTCGGCAGCAGCCTACAATGAGCAGTTCTTC. Protein product: CASSLASAAAYNEQFF.

The chain combines TRBV28 with TRBJ2-1, with D maybe TRBD2 (6 bases). Trimming removed 3 bases from V and 15 bases from J, with 15 bases in between. CDR1 is MDHEN, CDR2 SYDVKM, per germline. This CDR3 is built from 12 residues. The CDR3 sequence: CASSLEGMGRFF. The CDR3 bases are TGTGCCAGCAGTTTGGAGGGAATGGGACGGTTCTTC.

The gene calls are TRBV4-1 and TRBJ1-1; TRBD1 aligns across 8 bases. Unmatched junction bases numbered 5, after V lost 0 bases and J lost 5 bases. CDR3 length: 15 amino acids. CDR1 MGHRA and CDR2 YSYEKL come from the germline V gene. The CDR3 nucleotides read TGCGCCAGCAGCCAAGAACGACAGGGGATGACTGAAGCTTTCTTT. Amino acids: CASSQERQGMTEAFF.

The chain recombines TRBV5-5 with TRBJ2-2, with 9 bases aligning to TRBD1. The junction had 5 bases not matched to a gene; V was cut back by 3 bases and J by 5 bases. The CDR3 is 15 amino acids. Per germline, CDR1 SGHKS and CDR2 YYEKEE (reference sequence). CDR3 sequence reads: CASSSVQGATGELFF. The CDR3 nucleotides read TGTGCCAGCAGCTCGGTACAGGGGGCGACCGGGGAGCTGTTTTTT.

V is TRBV7-2 and J is TRBJ1-1; D gene unclear. Germline-derived CDR1 and CDR2 are SGHTA and FQGNSA. V gave up 5 bases and J gave up 3 bases, with 16 bases separating them. This CDR3 has 15 amino acids. CDR3 residues: CASSPRPPLDTEAFF. The CDR3 DNA is TGTGCCAGCAGCCCCCGTCCTCCCTTGGACACTGAAGCTTTCTTT.

V gene TRBV11-1 combines with J gene TRBJ2-1, with 11 bases lining up with TRBD2. The CDR3 spans 15 residues. CDR1 SGHAT and CDR2 FQDESV come from the germline V gene (reference sequence). V trimming: 1 base; J trimming: 7 bases; junction bases outside the gene matches: 3. The CDR3 sequence is CASSLGPSGRNEQFF. The CDR3 nucleotides are TGTGCCAGCAGCTTAGGGCCTAGCGGGAGGAATGAGCAGTTCTTC.

V gene TRBV11-3 combines with J gene TRBJ2-1, with D unclear. The CDR3 runs 14 residues. Germline CDR1 SGHNT, CDR2 YENEEA. Trimming took off 3 bases at V and 8 bases at J, with 14 bases between the two ends. CDR3 in amino acids: CASSLVVTPDEQFF. CDR3 nucleotide sequence: TGTGCCAGCAGCTTGGTGGTGACACCCGATGAGCAGTTCTTC.

The chain links TRBV5-3 to TRBJ2-7; 9 bases are shared with TRBD2. TRBV5-3 is classed as an ORF, of uncertain function. This CDR3 has 15 amino acids. V lost 2 bases and J lost 1; bases outside the gene matches: 4. CDR3: CARSFLTSGSYEQYF. The CDR3 bases are TGTGCCAGAAGCTTCCTGACTAGCGGTTCCTACGAGCAGTACTTC.

The chain recombines TRBV5-1 with TRBJ2-1; TRBD2 matches 10 bases. The V and J ends lost 0 bases and 2 bases, in that order; junction bases with no gene match: 8. The CDR3 contains 18 residues. Germline V gene sequence: CDR1 SGHRS, CDR2 YFSETQ. As DNA, the CDR3 is TGCGCCAGCAGCTTGGAAGCGTTCGGACTAGCGGCCTACAATGAGCAGTTCTTC. Translating it yields CASSLEAFGLAAYNEQFF.

The chain has TRBV5-4 and TRBJ1-1; D uncertain. Germline V lookup: CDR1 SGHNT, CDR2 YYREEE (reference sequence). This CDR3 spans 15 amino acids. The V end was cut by 3 bases, the J end by 4 bases, with 16 bases between. The CDR3 region is CASSSQIAETTEAFF. For the CDR3, the DNA is TGTGCCAGCAGCTCCCAGATCGCGGAGACCACTGAAGCTTTCTTT.

There are a few counts of this clone. Other DNA sequences in this sample translate to the same CDR3. The V call is TRBV7-9, the J call TRBJ2-5; 12 nucleotides agree with TRBD2. The CDR3 covers 14 residues. The germline V gene encodes CDR1 SEHNR and CDR2 FQNEAQ (reference sequence). V dropped 5 bases and J dropped 5; count of bases not matched to a gene: 3. The CDR3 sequence: CASSLLAGGETQYF. CDR3 bases: TGTGCCAGCAGCCTTCTAGCGGGGGGGGAGACCCAGTACTTC. Full variable domain (missing parts from reference TRBV7-9 and TRBJ2-5): DTGVSQNPRHKITKRGQNVTFRCDPISEHNRLYWYRQTLGQGPEFLTYFQNEAQLEKSRLLSDRFSAERPKGSFSTLEIQRTEQGDSAMYLCASSLLAGGETQYFGPGTRLLVL.

This chain joins TRBV7-3 and TRBJ2-1; D may be TRBD1 (5 bases). The germline V and J ends were trimmed by 1 base and 2 bases, with 15 bases remaining between them. There are 17 residues in the CDR3. Germline CDR1 SGHTA, CDR2 FQGTGA. The CDR3 DNA reads as TGTGCCAGCAGCTTAATAGGGGAAGGGGCCCCCTACAATGAGCAGTTCTTC. Its translation is CASSLIGEGAPYNEQFF.

The V and J genes are TRBV30 and TRBJ2-1; D not resolved. The CDR3 contains 11 residues. Trimming shortened V by 7 bases and J by 1 base, and 5 bases separated the two germline ends. Germline V gene data show CDR1 as GTSNPN and CDR2 as SVGIG (reference sequence). The CDR3 sequence: CASGSYNEQFF. CDR3 DNA: TGTGCCTCTGGATCCTACAATGAGCAGTTCTTC. Combining the CDR3 with reference TRBV30 and TRBJ2-1 gives the whole variable domain SQTIHQWPATLVQPVGSPLSLECTVEGTSNPNLYWYRQAAGRGLQLLFYSVGIGQISSEVPQNLSASRPQDRQFILSSKKLLLSDSGFYLCASGSYNEQFFGPGTRLTVL.

The rearrangement joins TRBV5-1 to TRBJ1-4, with 7 bases lining up with TRBD1. Unmatched junction bases numbered 14, after V lost 4 bases and J lost 5 bases. Germline V CDR1 and CDR2: SGHRS, YFSETQ. This CDR3 has 17 amino acids. The chain's CDR3 is CASSLRLAGQQNEKLFF. The CDR3 coding sequence is TGCGCCAGCAGCCTAAGGCTGGCGGGACAGCAAAATGAAAAACTGTTTTTT.

This clone was seen a few times. CDR3: CASSLEARALDGYTF. CDR3 sequence (DNA): TGTGCCAGCAGCTTAGAAGCACGGGCGCTAGATGGCTACACCTTC. The chain carries TRBV11-2 and TRBJ1-2; D is unresolved. V gave up 0 bases and J gave up 6 bases, with 14 bases separating them. The CDR3 extends over 15 amino acids. Germline V CDR1 and CDR2: SGHAT, FQNNGV.

V is TRBV25-1 and J is TRBJ1-1; the D is unclear. The CDR3 is made up of 13 amino acids. Trimming shortened V by 7 bases and J by 2 bases, and 11 bases separated the two germline ends. Per the germline V gene, CDR1 is MGHDK and CDR2 is SYGVNS. The CDR3 is CASTPALNTEAFF. The CDR3, as DNA: TGTGCCAGCACCCCAGCGCTAAACACTGAAGCTTTCTTT.

V and J are TRBV7-9 and TRBJ1-4; D call uncertain. The V and J ends lost 2 bases and 0 bases respectively, with 13 bases between them. The CDR3 is 17 residues long. Germline V CDR1 and CDR2: SEHNR, FQNEAQ (reference sequence). The CDR3 DNA reads TGTGCCAGCAGCTTAAGAGAGGTTTTCTCAACTAATGAAAAACTGTTTTTT. Translated, it gives CASSLREVFSTNEKLFF. The full variable domain, completed using reference TRBV7-9 and TRBJ1-4, is DTGVSQNPRHKITKRGQNVTFRCDPISEHNRLYWYRQTLGQGPEFLTYFQNEAQLEKSRLLSDRFSAERPKGSFSTLEIQRTEQGDSAMYLCASSLREVFSTNEKLFFGSGTQLSVL.

The chain couples TRBV27 to TRBJ1-4; 7 bases match TRBD1. J gave up 5 bases and V 5 bases, and 8 bases lay outside the gene matches. Germline V gene sequence: CDR1 MNHEY, CDR2 SMNVEV (reference sequence). This CDR3 has 15 amino acids. CDR3 protein: CASSDLGTENEKLFF. DNA for the CDR3: TGTGCCAGCAGTGACCTGGGGACAGAGAATGAAAAACTGTTTTTT.